This record covers a single TCR beta chain. This clonotype was observed at least ten times. The antigen it binds to is not known. No base qualities exist here, and no much larger clone lies one base off it. The sample originates from a study of HIV-infected children after antiretroviral therapy interruption (dated by TCRdb to about 2019). Broadly, across the study: The study included eight children, four on planned treatment interruption and four on continuous treatment, and all eight had a CD4+ count above 500 and a viral load below 50 copies/ml. In the interruption arm, samples were obtained at week 0, week 12, end of interruption (week 24 or 48), and about 3 years after study end. The interruption group had a median age of roughly 9 years, compared with 7 to 8 years in the continuous treatment group. Alongside thymic output measurements, TCR repertoires of children on planned treatment interruption were compared with TCR repertoires of children on continuous antiretroviral treatment. In the continuous-treatment arm, samples from corresponding weeks 0, 48 and 150 were analyzed. Most participating children had recorded exposure to EBV and CMV.

There are 13 amino acids in the CDR3, from cysteine to phenylalanine inclusive. Of the read, only the CDR3 DNA is kept; its 39 bases are in frame from base 1. Trimming takes 6 bases from V and 6 bases from J, and the germline ends sit 14 bases apart. This sample's treatment or condition label indicates: PENTA 11 planned treatment interruption arm or continuous ART arm. Children from the United Kingdom aged 2 to 15 years who had been given at least three-drug ART for at least 24 weeks were enrolled as participants. Cryopreserved PBMCs with at least 5 million viable cells were required; a few candidate patients were excluded for low viable PBMC yield. Naive CD4+ CD45RA+ CD45RO- T cells were FACS-sorted from thawed PBMCs on a FACSAria III cell sorter. The sorted cells were fixed, and RNA was then extracted with the RNeasy FFPE kit and afterward with the RNeasy Micro kit. Beyond this particular receptor, the publication reports: For naive CD4+ repertoires of PTI patients, CDR3 sharing between time points dropped once interruption began, while many sequences were shared between the end of interruption and 3 years later. An increase in the naive CD4+ Gini coefficient was observed by the end of treatment interruption, suggesting clonal expansion, and a return to baseline was observed by 3 years. Minor non-naive CD45RA+ populations, such as EMRA or stem memory cells, might be present among the sorted CD45RA+ naive cells. The low number of patients is regarded as a limitation, and the data should be interpreted with caution.

Libraries came from 3' RACE. TCR libraries were built from RNA using a 3' RACE protocol with unique molecular identifiers to correct PCR amplification bias. Amplicon libraries were pooled in groups of up to about 12 and sequenced on an Illumina MiSeq using v2 2x250 paired-end chemistry. As for the authors' bioinformatics: Decombinator was used to process the reads, assigning V and J genes and CDR3 and applying barcode-based correction of errors and PCR bias. Before the Gini coefficient was calculated with the R ineq package, repertoires were subsampled to the same depth. Three approaches were used to assess CDR3 similarity: GLIPH, Hamming distance and a shared triplet metric. TCRdb passed the public sequencing reads through fastp at Q25 and MiXCR, retaining productive beta sequences. A single entry per CDR3 protein holds the most common genes and DNA from its merged rows. In this record, the V and J calls reflect TCRdb's handling and not the investigators' own analysis. The sample table holds some 51,000 distinct CDR3 sequences, of which approximately 4.3% were seen once. The ten largest clones add up to 0.7% of the sample.

The V and J genes are TRBV12-3 or TRBV12-4 and TRBJ1-2, and the D gene may be TRBD1, 5 bases matching. This TCR came from a pool of human donors with HIV. The sample consisted of CD45RA+ CD4+ T cells from PBMCs, pooled from several time points, taken from a donor given antiretroviral therapy, either interrupted or continuous. According to the study, the label for this sample's cell subset or site signals: naive CD4+ CD45RA+ CD45RO- T cells. The base sequence is TGTGCCAGCAGCCCAGGGAGGGGAAATGGCTACACCTTC. This yields the protein CASSPGRGNGYTF.